These 7 T cell receptor beta chains originate from one sample sequenced in a study of T cells in Graves' hyperthyroidism and ophthalmopathy. It was RNA transcripts that yielded the amplified TCR beta CDR3 regions. When the TCR CDR3 underwent first-round RT-PCR, the HTBI primer set was used. TCRdb reanalysed the multiplex PCR reads using MiXCR and keeps one entry per CDR3 protein. The sample carries about 560,000 distinct CDR3 sequences, around 17% recorded once. The sample consisted of blood. The receptors here all came from a woman in her late teens or twenties with Graves' hyperthyroidism.

This clonotype was recorded a few times. The chain joins TRBV5-1 to TRBJ2-1; 11 bases fit TRBD2. With 0 bases clipped from V and 7 bases from J, the junction kept 3 bases outside the gene matches. Germline V lookup: CDR1 SGHRS, CDR2 YFSETQ. The CDR3 extends over 15 amino acids. The CDR3 reads CASSLEPSGRNEQFF. The DNA of the CDR3 is TGCGCCAGCAGCTTGGAGCCTAGCGGGAGGAATGAGCAGTTCTTC. The full variable domain, in which reference TRBV5-1 and TRBJ2-1 provide the parts outside the CDR3, is KAGVTQTPRYLIKTRGQQVTLSCSPISGHRSVSWYQQTPGQGLQFLFEYFSETQRNKGNFPGRFSGRQFSNSRSEMNVSTLELGDSALYLCASSLEPSGRNEQFFGPGTRLTVL.

This clonotype has more than one count but fewer than ten. The rearrangement joins TRBV6-5 to TRBJ2-7; D is undetermined. Germline CDR1 reads MNHEY; CDR2 reads SVGAGI. The CDR3 sequence is 12 residues long. V was trimmed by 2 bases and J by 6 bases, leaving 8 bases between them. The CDR3 region has the DNA TGTGCCAGCAGTTACACTGGAAGCGAGCAGTACTTC. Its protein is CASSYTGSEQYF.

The rearrangement links TRBV19 to TRBJ2-1; perhaps TRBD2 as D (5 bases). CDR1 and CDR2 from the germline V gene are LNHDA and SQIVND (reference sequence). Trimming cost V 3 bases and J 0 bases, with 9 bases left between them. The CDR3 contains 15 residues. This chain's CDR3 is CASSIGESSYNEQFF. The CDR3 DNA reads TGTGCCAGTAGTATCGGGGAGAGCTCCTACAATGAGCAGTTCTTC.

The chain combines TRBV7-9 with TRBJ2-2; TRBD2 matches at 8 bases. The germline gives CDR1 SEHNR, CDR2 FQNEAQ (reference sequence). The CDR3 is 15 residues long. With 4 bases clipped from V and 4 bases from J, the junction kept 5 bases outside the gene matches. The CDR3 loop is CASSSALAATGELFF. The CDR3 DNA sequence: TGTGCCAGCAGCTCCGCACTAGCGGCCACCGGGGAGCTGTTTTTT.

This clonotype was found many times. The chain is built from TRBV24-1 and TRBJ2-5; no reliable D call. Germline assignment: CDR1 KGHDR and CDR2 SFDVKD. V was shortened by 4 bases and J by 1 base, with 12 bases between the two germline ends. CDR3 length: 15 amino acids. The CDR3 is CATSEATASQETQYF. In nucleotides, the CDR3 is TGTGCCACCAGTGAGGCCACAGCGAGCCAAGAGACCCAGTACTTC.

The table lists this clonotype with a few counts. This chain joins TRBV14 and TRBJ2-5, with 11 positions matching TRBD2. Germline assignment: CDR1 SGHDN and CDR2 FVKESK. J gave up 5 bases and V 5 bases, and 7 bases lay outside the gene matches. This CDR3 has 15 amino acids. The DNA for the CDR3 is TGTGCCAGCAGCTTACTAGCGGGAGATGGGGAGACCCAGTACTTC. Translating it yields CASSLLAGDGETQYF.

CDR3 DNA sequence: TGCAGCGTCCGACTAGCGGACTCCTACGAGCAGTTCTTC. It yields the protein CSVRLADSYEQFF. The chain recombines TRBV29-1 with TRBJ2-7; 9 bases align to TRBD2. The J call is uncertain, as TRBJ2-1 better fits the DNA end. Germline V gives CDR1 SQVTM, CDR2 ANQGSEA. The CDR3 is 13 amino acids.